The 12 T cell receptor beta chains below come from one sample, sequenced in a study of immune cell composition in non-small cell lung cancer. Using immunoSEQ multiplex PCR, the repertoire was profiled, and TCRdb retains in-frame clones only, with some absent. Among 15,000 or so clones, about 80% were seen once, and the ten largest hold about 9.5%. The normal lung sample lay at least 3 cm, and maximally far, from the tumour. In addition, the sample was reused for a study of CD4 T cells in lung cancer.

The specimen was non-adjacent lung tissue. All receptors come from a human donor with non-small cell lung cancer.

The chain couples TRBV7-9 to TRBJ2-5; 11 positions agree with TRBD2. Losses at the gene ends were 5 bases for V and 5 bases for J; bases not matched to a gene: 4. Germline CDR1 and CDR2: SEHNR and FQNEAQ (reference sequence). This CDR3 comprises 14 residues. The CDR3 sequence is CASSRTSGWETQYF. Written as DNA, the CDR3 is TGTGCCAGCAGCAGGACTAGCGGGTGGGAGACCCAGTACTTC.

This clone was picked up one time. The V gene is TRBV19, the J gene TRBJ1-1, with 7 nucleotides matching TRBD1. The V segment lost 5 bases and the J segment 5 bases; nucleotides outside the gene matches: 11. The CDR3 runs 15 residues. The germline V gene encodes CDR1 LNHDA and CDR2 SQIVND (reference sequence). The CDR3 DNA reads as TGTGCCAGTAGTCCAAGACAGGGCCGTAGTACTGAAGCTTTCTTT. Protein product: CASSPRQGRSTEAFF.

The CDR3 region has the DNA TGTGCCAGCAGCTGGACAGGGGTAGAGACCCAGTACTTC. Its protein product is CASSWTGVETQYF. This chain joins TRBV13 and TRBJ2-5; 9 bases are a match to TRBD1. This CDR3 is 13 amino acids long. Germline CDR1 PRHDT, CDR2 FYEKMQ (reference sequence). The V gene end was trimmed by 4 bases and the J gene end by 4 bases; junction bases not matched to a gene: 1.

V is TRBV5-8 and J is TRBJ1-6; possibly TRBD1 for D (6 bases). The CDR3 is made up of 17 amino acids. V lost 1 base and J lost 7, with 18 bases in between. Germline loops: CDR1 SGHTS, CDR2 YDEGEE. The CDR3 reads CASSLILAAGENSPLHF. The CDR3 coding sequence is TGTGCCAGCAGCTTGATCCTGGCGGCAGGGGAGAATTCACCCCTCCACTTT.

In its sample, this clone was seen a few times. The chain couples TRBV11-3 to TRBJ2-7; D might be TRBD1 or TRBD2, each matching 5 bases. V was shortened by 3 bases and J by 6 bases, with 12 bases between the two germline ends. CDR1 SGHNT and CDR2 YENEEA come from the germline V gene. CDR3 size: 13 residues. The CDR3 sequence is CASSFGTRAEQYF. DNA of the CDR3: TGTGCCAGCAGCTTTGGGACCAGGGCCGAGCAGTACTTC.

CDR3: CASTPWKAGNTEAFF. For the CDR3, the DNA is TGTGCCAGCACCCCCTGGAAGGCTGGCAACACTGAAGCTTTCTTT. The chain employs TRBV28 and TRBJ1-1; D remains unclear. V gave up 7 bases and J gave up 2 bases, with 17 bases separating them. Per the germline V gene, CDR1 is MDHEN and CDR2 is SYDVKM. The CDR3 sequence is 15 residues long.

V and J are TRBV2 and TRBJ1-1, with D possibly matching TRBD1 (6 bases). V dropped 5 bases and J dropped 1 base, with 11 bases sitting between them. This CDR3 region has 14 residues. CDR1 is SNHLY, CDR2 FYNNEI, per germline. CDR3 DNA sequence: TGTGCCAGCAGTCTTTTACAGGGGAACACTGAAGCTTTCTTT. Protein product: CASSLLQGNTEAFF.

CDR3 amino acids: CASSFSGQPYSNQPQHF. CDR3 nucleotide sequence: TGTGCCAGCAGTTTCTCGGGCCAGCCTTATAGCAATCAGCCCCAGCATTTT. The chain employs TRBV27 and TRBJ1-5; D unresolved. The CDR3 loop spans 17 amino acids. Germline CDR1 reads MNHEY; CDR2 reads SMNVEV (reference sequence). Trimming took off 3 bases at V and 0 bases at J, with 15 bases between the two ends.

A remark on this clone: Other DNA sequences within the sample encode an identical CDR3. This chain links TRBV4-3 with TRBJ1-1, with D hard to call. Germline V gives CDR1 LGHNA, CDR2 YSLEER. With 0 bases removed from V and 1 base from J, the gap between germline ends came to 3 bases. CDR3 length: 13 residues. CDR3 sequence: CASSQDRNTEAFF. In DNA form, the CDR3 reads TGCGCCAGCAGCCAAGACAGGAACACTGAAGCTTTCTTT.

The sample holds a few counts of this clone. This sequence joins TRBV5-1 and TRBJ1-2; 11 bases are a match to TRBD1. Germline assignment: CDR1 SGHRS and CDR2 YFSETQ. This CDR3 comprises 15 residues. V dropped 3 bases and J dropped 5; count of bases not matched to a gene: 6. The CDR3, as DNA: TGCGCCAGCAGCTCCGGACAGGGGGCAGGGTATGGCTACACCTTC. Its translation is CASSSGQGAGYGYTF.

The chain uses TRBV28 and TRBJ1-2; 8 positions match TRBD1. This CDR3 is built from 15 residues. The ends lost 5 bases at V and 5 bases at J; junction bases unmatched: 10. Germline CDR1 MDHEN, CDR2 SYDVKM. DNA of the CDR3: TGTGCCAGCAGTCACCAGGGGGCGGGTGAATATGGCTACACCTTC. Its translation is CASSHQGAGEYGYTF.

This clone showed up just a few times. Written as DNA, the CDR3 is TGCGCCAGCAGTCGGGCCGAGAACTATGGCTACACCTTC. Its translation is CASSRAENYGYTF. This chain joins TRBV5-1 and TRBJ1-2; no firm D call. Germline lookup yields CDR1 SGHRS and CDR2 YFSETQ. CDR3 length: 13 residues. V was pared by 5 bases and J by 2 bases, with 10 bases between.